The 22 T cell receptor beta chains below all came from one sample that was sequenced in a study of CD8+ T cells in alopecia areata. Treatment noted: oral pan-JAK inhibitor, 5-10 mg twice daily. cDNA reverse transcribed from extracted RNA served as the sequencing template. Sequencing was performed with immunoSEQ multiplex PCR; in TCRdb, only in-frame clones are kept and a portion is missing. This sample has 200,000 to 250,000 clones, with around 66% found just once. Source: CD4+ T cells sorted from blood, taken at week 4, from a patient treated with tofacitinib. Receptors were obtained from a human donor with alopecia areata.

The rearrangement uses TRBV7-2 and TRBJ2-7, with 12 bases fitting TRBD1. Germline lookup yields CDR1 SGHTA and CDR2 FQGNSA. Losses at the gene ends were 4 bases for V and 6 bases for J; bases not matched to a gene: 7. The CDR3 is 15 amino acids. The CDR3 region has the DNA TGTGCCAGCAGCTCCTCCGGGACAGGGGGCATCGAGCAGTACTTC. Translating it yields CASSSSGTGGIEQYF.

This clone was counted only a few times. The chain links TRBV29-1 to TRBJ2-5; the D call may be TRBD1 or TRBD2 (5 bases each). V was pared by 0 bases and J by 7 bases, with 9 bases between. This CDR3 comprises 12 residues. The V gene's germline CDR1 is SQVTM and CDR2 ANQGSEA. The DNA for the CDR3 is TGCAGCGTTGAAGATCCCGGGGCGACCCAGTACTTC. Translation: CSVEDPGATQYF. The variable domain in full, with the rest retrieved from reference TRBV29-1 and TRBJ2-5, is SAVISQKPSRDICQRGTSLTIQCQVDSQVTMMFWYRQQPGQSLTLIATANQGSEATYESGFVIDKFPISRPNLTFSTLTVSNMSPEDSSIYLCSVEDPGATQYFGPGTRLLVL.

V is TRBV29-1 and J is TRBJ1-4, with unresolved D. The V end lost 5 bases, the J end lost 8 bases, and 15 bases lay between the germline ends. The CDR3 loop spans 13 amino acids. Germline values: CDR1 SQVTM, CDR2 ANQGSEA. This chain's CDR3 is CSVLGLFGEKLFF. The CDR3 DNA follows: TGCAGCGTTCTTGGGCTTTTTGGGGAAAAACTGTTTTTT.

This clone has more than one count but fewer than ten. V is TRBV7-9 and J is TRBJ1-1; tentatively, D is TRBD1 (5 bases). This CDR3 contains 13 residues. V lost 1 base to trimming and J lost 5 bases, with 8 bases between them. Germline CDR1 is SEHNR and CDR2 is FQNEAQ (reference sequence). The CDR3 loop is CASSLEGATEAFF. CDR3 in DNA: TGTGCCAGCAGCTTAGAAGGGGCAACTGAAGCTTTCTTT.

This clone was observed a handful of times. The CDR3 spells CASSLLESSYNSPLHF. As DNA, the CDR3 is TGTGCCAGCAGCTTGCTCGAGAGCTCCTATAATTCACCCCTCCACTTT. The chain combines TRBV5-6 with TRBJ1-6; D is unclear. The CDR3 length is 16 residues. From germline, CDR1 is SGHDT and CDR2 YYEEEE. Trimming shortened V by 1 base and J by 0 bases, and 8 bases separated the two germline ends.

This sequence joins TRBV10-3 and TRBJ2-1; 16 positions agree with TRBD2. From germline, CDR1 is ENHRY and CDR2 SYGVKD. Trimming removed 4 bases from V and 7 bases from J; junction bases left unmatched: 1. The CDR3 length is 15 residues. This CDR3 reads CAISAGLAGGNEQFF. In DNA form, the CDR3 reads TGTGCCATCAGTGCGGGACTAGCGGGGGGGAATGAGCAGTTCTTC.

In its sample, this clone was seen a few times. The genes are TRBV7-2 and TRBJ2-3; 8 positions match TRBD1. CDR1 SGHTA and CDR2 FQGNSA come from the germline V gene. With 1 base clipped from V and 6 bases from J, the junction kept 6 bases outside the gene matches. The CDR3 has 15 amino acids. The CDR3 DNA follows: TGTGCCAGCAGCTTAGTCGCGCAGGGGGCGGATACGCAGTATTTT. This gives the protein CASSLVAQGADTQYF.

This clone was recorded a few times. The chain recombines TRBV5-1 with TRBJ2-7; the match to TRBD1 covers 7 bases. J gave up 2 bases and V 4 bases, and 6 bases lay outside the gene matches. Germline V gene lookup returns CDR1 SGHRS and CDR2 YFSETQ. The CDR3 runs to 14 residues. In nucleotides, the CDR3 is TGCGCCAGCAGCCTCCTCGGACAGGCCTACGAGCAGTACTTC. Translation: CASSLLGQAYEQYF.

For the CDR3, the DNA is TGTGCCTGGAGCCGTAGGGGGGAAGGCAATCAGCCCCAGCATTTT. It translates to CAWSRRGEGNQPQHF. The rearrangement joins TRBV30 to TRBJ1-5; possibly TRBD1 for D (6 bases). V lost 3 bases, J lost 2 bases, and 14 bases lay in between. Per the germline V gene, CDR1 is GTSNPN and CDR2 is SVGIG (reference sequence). This CDR3 contains 15 residues. The whole variable domain, filled in from reference TRBV30 and TRBJ1-5, reads SQTIHQWPATLVQPVGSPLSLECTVEGTSNPNLYWYRQAAGRGLQLLFYSVGIGQISSEVPQNLSASRPQDRQFILSSKKLLLSDSGFYLCAWSRRGEGNQPQHFGDGTRLSIL.

This clone was recorded a few times. Here the CDR3 reads CASTGYNTGELFF. The CDR3 region has the DNA TGTGCCAGCACGGGATACAACACCGGGGAGCTGTTTTTT. This chain joins TRBV6-6 and TRBJ2-2; D is perhaps TRBD2 (5 bases). This CDR3 contains 13 residues. Between the trimmed V and J ends, which lost 7 bases and 2 bases, there was a span of 8 bases. Germline V gene data show CDR1 as MNHNY and CDR2 as SVGAGI (reference sequence).

The chain has TRBV5-1 and TRBJ2-5, with D possibly matching TRBD1 (6 bases). CDR1 and CDR2 from the germline V gene are SGHRS and YFSETQ. The CDR3 length is 14 residues. V shed 4 bases and J shed 2 bases, with 12 bases lying between them. The CDR3 protein is CASSDGQRQETQYF. CDR3 in DNA: TGCGCCAGCAGCGATGGACAGCGGCAAGAGACCCAGTACTTC. Drawing the rest from reference TRBV5-1 and TRBJ2-5, the complete variable domain is KAGVTQTPRYLIKTRGQQVTLSCSPISGHRSVSWYQQTPGQGLQFLFEYFSETQRNKGNFPGRFSGRQFSNSRSEMNVSTLELGDSALYLCASSDGQRQETQYFGPGTRLLVL.

For the CDR3, the DNA is TGTGCCTGGAGTGTACCCTTTAAAGGAACCCGGGAGACCCAGTACTTC. This gives the protein CAWSVPFKGTRETQYF. This chain joins TRBV30 and TRBJ2-5; no clear D. The CDR3 is 16 residues long. Looked up from germline, CDR1 is GTSNPN and CDR2 is SVGIG (reference sequence). Trimming stripped 0 bases from V and 5 bases from J, with 19 bases between.

The chain links TRBV4-3 to TRBJ1-6; TRBD1 agrees at 9 bases. There are 16 residues in the CDR3. The trim removed 0 bases at V and 3 bases at J, leaving 0 bases unmatched. CDR1 and CDR2 from the germline V gene are LGHNA and YSLEER. CDR3: CASSQETGGYNSPLHF. The CDR3 coding sequence is TGCGCCAGCAGCCAAGAGACAGGGGGCTATAATTCACCCCTCCACTTT.

The chain recombines TRBV9 with TRBJ1-1, with 7 bases identical to TRBD1. Germline loops: CDR1 SGDLS, CDR2 YYNGEE. This CDR3 is 13 amino acids long. V lost 4 bases, J lost 7 bases, and 7 bases stayed unmatched. The CDR3 DNA sequence: TGTGCCAGCAGCCCAGGGGGGAAGGGTGAAGCTTTCTTT. As protein: CASSPGGKGEAFF.

The chain couples TRBV29-1 to TRBJ1-1, with D possibly being TRBD1 (6 bases). This CDR3 comprises 13 residues. Trimming left V 6 bases short and J 0 bases short, with 11 bases between. Germline V lookup: CDR1 SQVTM, CDR2 ANQGSEA. The CDR3 loop reads CSVEGHLNTEAFF. The CDR3 DNA reads TGCAGCGTAGAGGGACATCTGAACACTGAAGCTTTCTTT.

Here the CDR3 DNA reads TGTGCCAGCAGACAGGGACAGCACACTGAAGCTTTCTTT. It yields the protein CASRQGQHTEAFF. The chain carries TRBV6-5 and TRBJ1-1, with TRBD1 identical over 7 bases. This CDR3 is built from 13 residues. Trimming took 6 bases from V and 3 from J; bases not matched to a gene: 4. Germline loops: CDR1 MNHEY, CDR2 SVGAGI.

There are a few counts of this clone. The chain joins TRBV7-2 to TRBJ2-3, with D possibly TRBD2 on 6 matching bases. This CDR3 has 15 amino acids. Germline-derived CDR1 and CDR2 are SGHTA and FQGNSA. Trimming stripped 1 base from V and 0 bases from J, with 8 bases between. The DNA for the CDR3 is TGTGCCAGCAGCTTAGTAGCGGCTAGCACAGATACGCAGTATTTT. Residues: CASSLVAASTDTQYF. Combining the CDR3 with reference TRBV7-2 and TRBJ2-3 gives the whole variable domain GAGVSQSPSNKVTEKGKDVELRCDPISGHTALYWYRQSLGQGLEFLIYFQGNSAPDKSGLPSDRFSAERTGGSVSTLTIQRTQQEDSAVYLCASSLVAASTDTQYFGPGTRLTVL.

This clone occurred a few times. The chain uses TRBV20-1 and TRBJ2-3; D not certain. Germline V gene data show CDR1 as DFQATT and CDR2 as SNEGSKA (reference sequence). V lost 3 bases, J lost 5 bases, and 6 bases lay in between. The CDR3 is 11 amino acids. The DNA of the CDR3 is TGCAGTGCTAGGTGGAAAGATACGCAGTATTTT. Residues: CSARWKDTQYF.

A few counts support this clone. The chain carries TRBV7-2 and TRBJ1-2, with D possibly matching TRBD1 (6 bases). Looked up from germline, CDR1 is SGHTA and CDR2 is FQGNSA. The V gene lost 5 bases and the J gene lost 8 bases, with 15 bases spanning the gap. This CDR3 region has 13 residues. Here the CDR3 DNA reads TGTGCCAGCAGCGCTTGGGCAGGGGAAGGCTACACCTTC. This gives the protein CASSAWAGEGYTF. The full variable domain, completed using reference TRBV7-2 and TRBJ1-2, is GAGVSQSPSNKVTEKGKDVELRCDPISGHTALYWYRQSLGQGLEFLIYFQGNSAPDKSGLPSDRFSAERTGGSVSTLTIQRTQQEDSAVYLCASSAWAGEGYTFGSGTRLTVV.

As concerns this clone: Different DNA sequences within this sample yield the same CDR3. The chain recombines TRBV7-9 with TRBJ2-3; D gene unclear. CDR1 and CDR2 from the germline V gene are SEHNR and FQNEAQ (reference sequence). V lost 3 bases and J lost 4, with 5 bases in between. CDR3 length: 12 amino acids. The CDR3 DNA sequence: TGTGCCAGCAGCTTCGTGGCAGATACGCAGTATTTT. Its translation: CASSFVADTQYF.

Concerning this clone itself: This may stem from a read error, because a much larger clone lies one nucleotide away. The chain uses TRBV4-1 and TRBJ2-3, with 8 bases that match TRBD1. Trimming removed 0 bases from V and 3 bases from J; junction bases left unmatched: 11. Germline V gene lookup returns CDR1 MGHRA and CDR2 YSYEKL. The CDR3 spans 18 residues. The CDR3 loop is CASSQDRARTGTTDTQYF. CDR3 bases: TGCGCCAGCAGCCAAGATCGGGCGAGGACAGGGACGACAGATACGCAGTATTTT.

This clone was observed a handful of times. The chain links TRBV28 to TRBJ1-3; possibly TRBD1 for D (5 bases). This CDR3 is built from 16 residues. V lost 4 bases and J lost 3, with 16 bases in between. Germline loops: CDR1 MDHEN, CDR2 SYDVKM. The CDR3 DNA reads TGTGCCAGCAGTTCGGTCGAGGGGCTATTTGGAAACACCATATATTTT. Translation: CASSSVEGLFGNTIYF.